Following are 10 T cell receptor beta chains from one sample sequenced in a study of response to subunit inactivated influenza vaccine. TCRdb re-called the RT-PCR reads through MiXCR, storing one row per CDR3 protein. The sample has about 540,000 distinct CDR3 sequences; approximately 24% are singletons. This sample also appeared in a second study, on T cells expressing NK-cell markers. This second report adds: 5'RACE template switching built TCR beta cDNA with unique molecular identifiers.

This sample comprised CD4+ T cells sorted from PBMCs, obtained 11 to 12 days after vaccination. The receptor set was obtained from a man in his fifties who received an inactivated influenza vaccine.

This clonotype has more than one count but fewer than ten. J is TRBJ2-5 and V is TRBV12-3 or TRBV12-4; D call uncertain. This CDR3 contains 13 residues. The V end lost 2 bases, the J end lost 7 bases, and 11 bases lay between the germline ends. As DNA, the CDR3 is TGTGCCAGCAGTTTACAAGGGCGCGGGACCCAGTACTTC. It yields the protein CASSLQGRGTQYF.

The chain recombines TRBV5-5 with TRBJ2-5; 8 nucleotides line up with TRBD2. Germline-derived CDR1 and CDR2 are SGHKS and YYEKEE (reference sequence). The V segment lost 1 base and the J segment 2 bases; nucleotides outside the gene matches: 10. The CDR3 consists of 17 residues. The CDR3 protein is CASSLKFAGGLQETQYF. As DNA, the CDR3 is TGTGCCAGCAGCTTGAAGTTCGCGGGGGGCCTTCAAGAGACCCAGTACTTC.

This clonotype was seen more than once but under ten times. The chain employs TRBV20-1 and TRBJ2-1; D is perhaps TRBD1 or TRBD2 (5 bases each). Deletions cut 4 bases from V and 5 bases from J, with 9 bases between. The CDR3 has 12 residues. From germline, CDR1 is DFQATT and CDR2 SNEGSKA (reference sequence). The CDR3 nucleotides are TGCAGTGCTAAGGGACCAAACAATGAGCAGTTCTTC. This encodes CSAKGPNNEQFF.

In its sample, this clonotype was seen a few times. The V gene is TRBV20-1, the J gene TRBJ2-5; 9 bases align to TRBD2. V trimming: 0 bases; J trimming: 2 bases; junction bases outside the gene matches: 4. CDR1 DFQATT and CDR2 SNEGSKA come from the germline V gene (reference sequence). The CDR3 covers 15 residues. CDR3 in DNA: TGCAGTGCTAGAGAGGGTAGCGGGGGACAAGAGACCCAGTACTTC. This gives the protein CSAREGSGGQETQYF.

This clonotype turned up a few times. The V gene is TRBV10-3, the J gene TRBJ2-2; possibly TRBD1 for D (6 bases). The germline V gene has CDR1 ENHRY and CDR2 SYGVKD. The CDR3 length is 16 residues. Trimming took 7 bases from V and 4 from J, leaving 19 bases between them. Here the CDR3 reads CAITSDRQAPTGELFF. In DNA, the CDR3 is TGTGCCATCACGTCGGACCGACAGGCACCCACCGGGGAGCTGTTTTTT.

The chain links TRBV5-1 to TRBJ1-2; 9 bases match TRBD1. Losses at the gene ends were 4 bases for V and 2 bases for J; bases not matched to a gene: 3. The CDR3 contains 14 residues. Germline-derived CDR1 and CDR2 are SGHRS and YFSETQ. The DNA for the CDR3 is TGCGCCAGCAGCGTCGACAGGGGGAACTATGGCTACACCTTC. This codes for CASSVDRGNYGYTF. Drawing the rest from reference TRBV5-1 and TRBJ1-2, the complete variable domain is KAGVTQTPRYLIKTRGQQVTLSCSPISGHRSVSWYQQTPGQGLQFLFEYFSETQRNKGNFPGRFSGRQFSNSRSEMNVSTLELGDSALYLCASSVDRGNYGYTFGSGTRLTVV.

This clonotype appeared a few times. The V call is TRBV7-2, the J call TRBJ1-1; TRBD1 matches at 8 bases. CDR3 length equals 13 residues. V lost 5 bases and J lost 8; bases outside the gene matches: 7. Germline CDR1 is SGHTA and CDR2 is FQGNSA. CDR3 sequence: CASSVTDRGEAFF. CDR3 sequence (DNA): TGTGCCAGCAGCGTTACCGACAGGGGAGAAGCTTTCTTT.

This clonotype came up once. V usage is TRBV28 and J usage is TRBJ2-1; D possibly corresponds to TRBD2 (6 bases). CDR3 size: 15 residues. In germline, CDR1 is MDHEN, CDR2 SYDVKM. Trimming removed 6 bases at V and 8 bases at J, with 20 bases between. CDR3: CASREGNLGRDEQFF. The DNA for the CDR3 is TGTGCCAGCAGGGAGGGCAACCTGGGGCGTGATGAGCAGTTCTTC.

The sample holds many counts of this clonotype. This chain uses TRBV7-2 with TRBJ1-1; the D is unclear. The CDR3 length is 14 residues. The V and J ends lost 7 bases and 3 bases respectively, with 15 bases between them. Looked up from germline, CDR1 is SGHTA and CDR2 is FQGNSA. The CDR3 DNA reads TGTGCCAGCAAAACGTGGGCAGGTTACACTGAAGCTTTCTTT. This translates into CASKTWAGYTEAFF.

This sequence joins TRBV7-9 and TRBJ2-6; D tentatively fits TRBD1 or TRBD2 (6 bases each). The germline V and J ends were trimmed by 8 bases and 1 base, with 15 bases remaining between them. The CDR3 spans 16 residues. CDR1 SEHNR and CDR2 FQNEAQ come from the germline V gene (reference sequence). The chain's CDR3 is CASPPIGGSGANVLTF. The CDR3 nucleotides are TGTGCCAGCCCTCCGATAGGGGGGTCTGGGGCCAACGTCCTGACTTTC.